The 8 T cell receptor beta chains in this list originate from one sample, sequenced in a study of CD8 T cells in Susac syndrome. RNA totalling roughly 0.45 to 1 ug underwent reverse transcription with random hexamers. TCRdb ran MiXCR on the immunoSEQ multiplex PCR reads and lists one entry per CDR3 protein. The sample consists of about 83,000 distinct CDR3 sequences, 95% to 96% of them appearing once. The sequenced sample consisted of CD8+ T cells from PBMCs. The source of these receptors is a human donor with Susac syndrome.

This CDR3 reads CASSPLTGRDGYTF. In DNA form, the CDR3 reads TGTGCCAGCAGCCCCCTGACAGGGCGAGATGGCTACACCTTC. The rearrangement uses TRBV6-2 or TRBV6-3 and TRBJ1-2, with 7 bases that match TRBD1. This CDR3 is built from 14 residues. After removal of 6 bases from V and 6 bases from J, the junction contained 10 bases not matched to a gene. Germline values: CDR1 MNHEY, CDR2 SVGEGT.

The chain links TRBV9 to TRBJ1-1, with D perhaps TRBD1 (5 bases). Germline-derived CDR1 and CDR2 are SGDLS and YYNGEE. The CDR3 totals 14 residues. Trimming pared 3 bases from V and 11 bases from J, leaving 20 bases between. CDR3 region: CASSEGSNAGTAFF. CDR3 DNA: TGTGCCAGCAGCGAGGGGAGTAACGCCGGTACGGCTTTCTTT.

The gene calls are TRBV7-9 and TRBJ1-2; tentatively, D is TRBD1 (5 bases). The germline CDR1 and CDR2 sequences are SEHNR and FQNEAQ (reference sequence). CDR3 length equals 16 residues. The V gene lost 2 bases and the J gene lost 3 bases, with 16 bases spanning the gap. This CDR3 reads CASSLIVTATHYGYTF. In nucleotides, the CDR3 is TGTGCCAGCAGCTTAATAGTGACAGCCACTCACTATGGCTACACCTTC.

The chain uses TRBV29-1 and TRBJ1-4; D remains unclear. Deletions cut 3 bases from V and 7 bases from J, with 6 bases between. Per germline, CDR1 SQVTM and CDR2 ANQGSEA. CDR3 length equals 11 residues. The DNA for the CDR3 is TGCAGCGTTGATGGAGGTGAAAAACTGTTTTTT. Its protein product is CSVDGGEKLFF.

The V gene is TRBV29-1, the J gene TRBJ2-1; tentatively, D is TRBD1 or TRBD2 (5 bases each). The CDR3 totals 12 residues. Trimming shortened V by 2 bases and J by 8 bases, and 10 bases separated the two germline ends. Germline V gene sequence: CDR1 SQVTM, CDR2 ANQGSEA. CDR3 nucleotide sequence: TGCAGCGTTGAATATCAGGGAGATGAGCAGTTCTTC. This encodes CSVEYQGDEQFF.

The V call is TRBV6-5, the J call TRBJ2-1, with 8 bases identical to TRBD2. V shed 6 bases, J shed 4 bases, and the junction held 8 bases outside the gene matches. Looked up from germline, CDR1 is MNHEY and CDR2 is SVGAGI. The CDR3 consists of 15 residues. For the CDR3, the DNA is TGTGCCAGCAGCCCCACTAGCGGACAATACAATGAGCAGTTCTTC. It specifies CASSPTSGQYNEQFF.

This chain links TRBV6-5 with TRBJ2-2; D uncertain. From germline, CDR1 is MNHEY and CDR2 SVGAGI. The V end was cut by 5 bases, the J end by 3 bases, with 4 bases between. The CDR3 is 12 residues long. The CDR3 sequence is CASSTYTGELFF. DNA of the CDR3: TGTGCCAGCAGTACCTACACCGGGGAGCTGTTTTTT.

The chain links TRBV27 to TRBJ2-1; D call uncertain. Trimming left V 9 bases short and J 8 bases short, with 14 bases between. Germline V gives CDR1 MNHEY, CDR2 SMNVEV (reference sequence). The CDR3 is 12 residues long. The CDR3 sequence is CASGLNEDEQFF. Here the CDR3 DNA reads TGTGCCAGTGGGCTAAACGAGGATGAGCAGTTCTTC.